This TCR beta chain was recovered during a study of T cell repertoires in ileal Crohn's disease (dated by TCRdb to 2018 to 2020). General notes on the study: Median disease duration was about eight years, and about 40% of patients were identified as active smokers at the time of surgery. Every patient underwent surgery because of a complication, which was stricturing disease in around 61% and penetrating disease in roughly 39%. Roughly half of the patients were given postoperative therapy, with some 17 on anti-TNF agents and 11 on thiopurines. TCR repertoire analysis was performed in about 59 Crohn's disease patients drawn from a prospective multicentre cohort. The study was conducted in parallel with a multicentre cohort built to find predictors of early endoscopic recurrence after ileocolonic resection. Endoscopic postoperative recurrence was defined by a Rutgeerts score above i0. A total of some 150 mucosal samples from 57 patients were sequenced, collected from several sites on the surgical specimen and at postoperative endoscopy. Beyond this particular receptor, the publication reports: Only a subgroup of patients, of unstated size, had mucosal CD4 and CD8 T cells sorted and sequenced. Sorted CD8 T cells carried more high-frequency clones than CD4 T cells, suggesting mucosal expansions were mainly CD8. Higher high-frequency clone percentages at surgery were associated with endoscopic recurrence; all patients with clonality above 26.8% (18/57) had recurrence. Patients who were active smokers at surgery had a significantly higher proportion of clonal expansions than non-smokers (approximately 28% vs 17%, p=0.02).

Adults with ileal or ileocolonic Crohn's disease for whom ileocolonic resection was indicated were considered eligible. Whole ileal mucosal biopsies were stored frozen at -80°C before DNA extraction. A TRizol-based method was used to extract genomic DNA from the frozen whole biopsies, and the DNA was quantified with a NanoDrop 2000 spectrophotometer. About 500 nanograms of biopsy DNA per sample were submitted for commercial TCRB immunosequencing. CDR3 regions were amplified from genomic DNA by Adaptive Biotechnology using a two-step, amplification bias-controlled multiplex PCR. Primers covering every V and J gene segment were used in the first PCR, while barcodes and Illumina adapters were added in the second PCR. CDR3 libraries were sequenced on an Illumina instrument. For the original study's pipeline: The analysis used both the pipelines supplied by the vendor and custom analysis of the raw data in R/Bioconductor with R version 3.3.0. Clonality, which ranges from 0 to 1, was calculated as the inverse of the normalised Shannon entropy across all productive clones. High-frequency clones were defined as the repertoire share of the top 100 clones, retaining only clones passing a 95% confidence test. Overlap between samples was measured with the Morisita-Horn index, while repertoire diversity was measured with the Simpson index. This is the immuneACCESS table as TCRdb keeps it, with only in-frame sequences that have V and J called. A part of the clones is gone; compared with another copy, unresolved V genes explain less than half, and the rest is unexplained. The D gene and trimming were derived from the DNA, and the V and J assignments and clone size from that table. The sample table lists around 17,000 clones, 50% to 75% of them with a count of one. Under 7.5% of the sample rests with the top ten.

Points on this clone: Which antigen it targets is not known. No clone much larger than this one lies a single base away; base qualities are absent.

Trimming removed 4 bases from V and 4 bases from J; the gene matches leave 10 bases unexplained. CDR1 MNHNS and CDR2 SASEGT are derived from the germline V gene. Counted from cysteine to phenylalanine, this CDR3 has 16 amino acids. Only the CDR3 part of the read is kept: 48 bases, read in frame from the first base. This receptor was obtained from an adult with Crohn's disease. Sequencing used ileal tissue. The chain couples TRBV6-1 to TRBJ2-1; 7 junctional bases match TRBD2. The encoded CDR3 is CASSGPTGTTYNEQFF. The DNA sequence is as follows: TGTGCCAGCAGTGGACCCACCGGGACTACATACAATGAGCAGTTCTTC.